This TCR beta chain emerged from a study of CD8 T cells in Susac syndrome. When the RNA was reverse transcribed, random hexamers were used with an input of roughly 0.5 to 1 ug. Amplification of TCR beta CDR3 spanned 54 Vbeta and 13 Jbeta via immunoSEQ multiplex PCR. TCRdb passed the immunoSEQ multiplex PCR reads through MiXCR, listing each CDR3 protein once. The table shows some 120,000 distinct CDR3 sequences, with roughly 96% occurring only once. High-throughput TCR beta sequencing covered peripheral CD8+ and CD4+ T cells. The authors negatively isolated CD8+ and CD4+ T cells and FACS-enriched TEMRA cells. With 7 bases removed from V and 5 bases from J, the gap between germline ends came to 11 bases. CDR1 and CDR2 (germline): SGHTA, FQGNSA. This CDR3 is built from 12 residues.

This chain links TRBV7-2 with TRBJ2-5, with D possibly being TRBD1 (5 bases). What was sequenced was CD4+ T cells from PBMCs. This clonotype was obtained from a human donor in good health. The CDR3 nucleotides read TGTGCCAGCACGTGGGGCGCGGAGACCCAGTACTTC. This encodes CASTWGAETQYF.